This T cell receptor (beta chain) was obtained from a study of blood T cells in healthy people across ages. General study findings and limits: Observed TCR beta diversity per million T cells went down as age went up. This fall followed a roughly linear course with age.

A second roughly 7 to 11 cycle PCR used barcoded and J-beta primers. TCRdb called the 5' RACE reads again in MiXCR, with one record for every CDR3 protein. The data contain about 1.5 million distinct CDR3 sequences, 40% to 45% of them singletons. Russia was home to the donors, healthy Caucasian individuals aged roughly 6 to 100. Per the germline V gene, CDR1 is SEHNR and CDR2 is FQNEAQ (reference sequence). V was pared by 6 bases and J by 8 bases, with 19 bases of the junction left unmatched. The CDR3 is 17 amino acids. Comment on this clonotype: Antigen specificity is unknown.

The chain joins TRBV7-9 to TRBJ2-3; 8 positions agree with TRBD1. The sequencing sample was made of blood. The TCR sequence derives from a woman aged 18-29 years in good health. The CDR3 here is CASSFFDRGNFECTQYF. CDR3 DNA: TGTGCCAGCAGTTTTTTCGACAGGGGCAATTTTGAGTGTACGCAGTATTTT.